A selection of T cell receptor beta chains follows, all from one sample in a study of cytotoxic CD8 clonotypes in ibrutinib-treated CLL. Measured with immunoSEQ multiplex PCR; TCRdb has only the in-frame clones, and not every one. The sample comprises fewer than 85,000 clones, roughly 80% of which are singletons, and roughly 4.8% rests with the top ten. Sample: PBMCs, taken after 12 months of ibrutinib treatment. These receptors were taken from a human donor with chronic lymphocytic leukemia. Both conserved end residues are part of each CDR3. Each record gives: J gene, clone size, D gene, V gene, CDR3 DNA, CDR3 protein. The D gene is left open where the match is weak. Not all rows give a size; the values are once, few, many and, for expanded clones, a class.

TRBJ2-1,NA,NA,TRBV9,TGTGCCAGCAGAAGGGACGCCGAGCAGTTCTTC,CASRRDAEQFF
TRBJ1-1,NA,NA,TRBV27,TGTGCCAGCACCCCATGGGGGGGGCGGAAATACACTGAAGCTTTCTTT,CASTPWGGRKYTEAFF
TRBJ1-6,NA,TRBD1,TRBV6-6,TGTGCCAGCAGTCCCCAGGGGGGGGCCAATAATTCACCCCTCCACTTT,CASSPQGGANNSPLHF
TRBJ2-7,NA,NA,TRBV5-6,TGTGCCAGCAGCTTGGGTCAGGGCAGGGAGCAGTACTTC,CASSLGQGREQYF
TRBJ2-5,NA,NA,TRBV6-1,TGTGCCAGCGGGGGGACTTCCGGGGAGACCCAGTACTTC,CASGGTSGETQYF
TRBJ2-2,NA,NA,TRBV4-2,TGTGCCAGCACCCTGGCCCTGGGCACCGGGGAGCTGTTTTTT,CASTLALGTGELFF
TRBJ2-5,NA,NA,TRBV7-9,TGTGCCAGCAGCTTAGCGCGGGGTCAGGGGCGGGAGACCCAGTACTTC,CASSLARGQGRETQYF
TRBJ2-7,once,NA,TRBV6-5,TGTGCCAGCAGGGACGCAGGCGCTTCCTACGAGCAGTACTTC,CASRDAGASYEQYF
TRBJ2-2,medium-sized,TRBD1,TRBV19,TGTGCCAGTAGCCGACAGGGGAGCACCGGGGAGCTGTTTTTT,CASSRQGSTGELFF
TRBJ1-3,NA,NA,TRBV4-2,TGTGCCAGCAGCTACGGACCTTCAGGCTCTGGAAACACCATATATTTT,CASSYGPSGSGNTIYF
TRBJ1-2,NA,NA,TRBV5-1,TGCGCCAGCAGCGCCGGGGAGGGAGCTAACTATGGCTACACCTTC,CASSAGEGANYGYTF
TRBJ1-6,NA,NA,TRBV27,TGTGCCAGCACCGACGGGGGGGCAGGGTTCTCACCCCTCCACTTT,CASTDGGAGFSPLHF
TRBJ1-1,NA,NA,TRBV7-9,TGTGCCAGCAGCCGAACAAACGAAGGTGAAGCTTTCTTT,CASSRTNEGEAFF
TRBJ2-1,NA,NA,TRBV7-3,TGTGCCAGCAGCTCCTCCCTCAATGAGCAGTTCTTC,CASSSSLNEQFF
TRBJ2-7,NA,TRBD1,TRBV11-2,TGTGCCAGCAGGTCCTCAGGGGGCCCCTACGAGCAGTACTTC,CASRSSGGPYEQYF
TRBJ2-2,NA,NA,TRBV10-3,TGTGCCACCAGCCCCACCGGGGAGCTGTTTTTT,CATSPTGELFF
TRBJ2-3,few,NA,TRBV6-5,TGTGCCAGCAGTTTGGAGGGGCACACAGATACGCAGTATTTT,CASSLEGHTDTQYF
TRBJ2-7,NA,NA,TRBV6-5,TGTGCCAGCAGTTTCAGGGTAGTGGGTGAGCAGTACTTC,CASSFRVVGEQYF
TRBJ2-2,NA,NA,TRBV9,TGTGCCAGCAGCATTGGCACCGGGGAGCTGTTTTTT,CASSIGTGELFF
TRBJ2-7,NA,TRBD1,TRBV6-1,TGTGCCAGCAGTGAATGGTGGACAGGGTACAACGAGCAGTACTTC,CASSEWWTGYNEQYF
TRBJ1-5,few,NA,TRBV4-3,TGCGCCAGCAGCCAAGATTTGCCAGGGTGGCAGCCCCAGCATTTT,CASSQDLPGWQPQHF
TRBJ1-6,NA,NA,TRBV5-1,TGCGCCAGCAGCTTGGGGCAGGTCGATTCACCCCTCCACTTT,CASSLGQVDSPLHF
TRBJ2-2,NA,NA,TRBV2,TGTGCCAGCAGTGATGGGACTGCCGGTGGCGGGGAGCTGTTTTTT,CASSDGTAGGGELFF